The next 20 T cell receptor beta chains were all read from a single sample in a study of CD8+ T cells in alopecia areata. It was cDNA, reverse transcribed from extracted RNA, that served as the sequencing template. Method: immunoSEQ multiplex PCR; TCRdb's copy keeps in-frame clones and lacks some. The sample lists about 8,700 clones, none appearing once, the ten largest making up about 19%. CD4, CD8alpha, NKG2D, NKG2ACE and other markers guided sorting of pooled cutaneous lymph node cells. The sequenced sample was CD8+ T cells sorted from a lymph node. These receptors were taken from a C3H/HeJ mouse with alopecia areata. The MHC haplotype of this mouse line is H2-k.

This clone was seen at least ten times. Mouse gene names and germline throughout. The read ends 4 residues before the CDR3 terminus; that terminus is restored from the germline J gene. The chain combines TRBV13-3 with TRBJ2-5; 12 bases fit TRBD2. CDR1 and CDR2 (germline): NNHDY, SYVADS. The CDR3 sequence is 14 residues long. The CDR3 reads CATGTGGSLDTQYF. The sequenced part of the CDR3 DNA is TGTGCCACCGGGACTGGGGGGTCATTGGAC.

This clone has at least ten counts. Mouse names are used for the genes. The DNA ends 4 residues before the CDR3 does, and the rest of the CDR3 is filled in from the germline J gene. Other DNA sequences in this sample translate to the same CDR3. V is TRBV13-1 and J is TRBJ1-4, with D tentatively TRBD1 (5 bases). The CDR3 has 14 amino acids. Germline CDR1 is NSHNY and CDR2 is SYGAGN. The CDR3 sequence: CASSDSGGVERLFF. Partial CDR3 DNA: TGTGCCAGCAGTGATTCTGGGGGGGTCGAA.

This clone was seen at least ten times. Germline and genes here are mouse. The read gets to within 4 residues of the CDR3 end, and the germline J gene fills in the rest. J is TRBJ2-7 and V is TRBV5, with 9 bases fitting TRBD2. The CDR3 has 14 residues. Germline loops: CDR1 LGHNA, CDR2 YNLKQL (reference sequence). The sequenced part of the CDR3 DNA is TGTGCCAGCAGCCACTACTGGGGGGCGTAT. Its protein is CASSHYWGAY. The entire CDR3 protein is CASSHYWGAYEQYF.

This clone occurred many times. Germline and genes here are mouse. The sequenced fragment ends 4 residues before the CDR3 boundary, so the rest is inferred from the germline J gene. V usage is TRBV13-3 and J usage is TRBJ1-2; the D gene is possibly TRBD1 (5 bases). Deletions cut 2 bases from V and 0 bases from J, with 5 bases between. In germline, CDR1 is NNHDY, CDR2 SYVADS. CDR3 length: 13 residues. This CDR3 reads CASSEDTNSDYTF. The CDR3 DNA, read in part, is TGTGCCAGCAGTGAGGACACAAACTCC.

This clone was counted at least ten times. Gene names are the mouse ones. The sequence runs out 4 residues before the end of the CDR3; the remainder is reconstructed from the germline J gene. This chain uses TRBV14 with TRBJ2-7; TRBD1 aligns across 9 bases. The ends lost 2 bases at V and 2 bases at J; junction bases unmatched: 2. The CDR3 is 14 residues long. The germline V gene encodes CDR1 SGHDT and CDR2 FRDEAV. CDR3: CASSLGDRAYEQYF. The CDR3 DNA, read in part, is TGTGCCAGCAGTTTGGGGGACAGGGCCTAT. Supplemented by reference TRBV14 and TRBJ2-7, the full variable domain reads EAGVTQSPRYAVLQEGQAVSFWCDPISGHDTLYWYQQPRDQGPQLLVYFRDEAVIDNSQLPSDRFSAVRPKGTNSTLKIQSAKQGDTATYLCASSLGDRAYEQYFGPGTRLTVL.

This clone is labeled medium-sized. The genes and germline here are from mouse. Read sequence stops 3 residues before the CDR3 end, and the germline J gene provides the missing end. The chain has TRBV1 and TRBJ1-6; 7 bases agree with TRBD1. TRBJ1-6 is annotated as an ORF whose role is uncertain. Germline V gene data show CDR1 as NSQYPW and CDR2 as LRSPGD (reference sequence). The length of the CDR3 is 16 residues. The V segment lost 0 bases and the J segment 5 bases; nucleotides outside the gene matches: 4. The CDR3 sequence: CTCSAEGDRNNSPLYF. The part of the CDR3 DNA that was read is TGCACCTGCAGTGCAGAGGGGGACAGAAATAATTCGCCC.

By sample share, this clone is medium-sized (0.01 to 0.1%). The germline and genes are mouse ones. Read sequence stops 3 residues before the CDR3 end, and the germline J gene provides the missing end. The rearrangement links TRBV13-3 to TRBJ1-6; D unresolved. TRBJ1-6 is labeled an ORF, and its function is uncertain. The CDR3 covers 13 residues. Per germline, CDR1 NNHDY and CDR2 SYVADS. V was shortened by 6 bases and J by 0 bases, with 4 bases between the two germline ends. This CDR3 is CASTNSYNSPLYF. The CDR3 DNA, read in part, is TGTGCCAGCACCAATTCCTATAATTCGCCC.

This clone is medium-sized within its sample. Here the gene names and germline are mouse. The read ends 4 residues early relative to the CDR3; the germline J gene fills the gap. The chain has TRBV13-2 and TRBJ2-3; 10 nucleotides align to TRBD2. Germline V CDR1 and CDR2: NNHNN, SYGAGS (reference sequence). Unmatched junction bases numbered 3, after V lost 2 bases and J lost 0 bases. CDR3 length: 16 amino acids. This chain's CDR3 is CASGEGLGVSAETLYF. Incomplete CDR3 DNA: TGTGCCAGCGGTGAAGGACTGGGGGTTAGTGCAGAA.

The sample holds many counts of this clone. Gene names follow the mouse nomenclature. Read coverage stops 4 residues before the CDR3 terminus; the germline J gene supplies the remainder. The gene calls are TRBV14 and TRBJ2-3; possible D gene TRBD2, 5 bases. The germline gives CDR1 SGHDT, CDR2 FRDEAV. The V end lost 2 bases, the J end lost 1 base, and 11 bases lay between the germline ends. This CDR3 is built from 15 residues. CDR3 protein: CASSFLGTGAETLYF. The sequenced CDR3 bases are TGTGCCAGCAGTTTTCTGGGAACGGGTGCAGAA.

This clone was observed many times. Mouse gene names apply. The read ends 4 residues before the CDR3 terminus; that terminus is restored from the germline J gene. The rearrangement uses TRBV16 and TRBJ2-2; D might be TRBD2 (6 bases). Trimming shortened V by 0 bases and J by 4 bases, and 15 bases separated the two germline ends. Germline V gene sequence: CDR1 SGHSA, CDR2 FRNQAP. This CDR3 has 17 amino acids. The sequenced part of the CDR3 DNA is TGTGCAAGCAGCTTAGATGGGGCTGGGGAGGCCACCGGG. Its translation is CASSLDGAGEATG. The whole CDR3 sequence reads CASSLDGAGEATGQLYF.

This clone is medium-sized by share. Gene names and germline refer to mouse. The read ends 4 residues before the CDR3 terminus; that terminus is restored from the germline J gene. The chain uses TRBV17 and TRBJ2-5; D might be TRBD1 (6 bases). The CDR3 length is 13 residues. Germline V gives CDR1 MNHDT, CDR2 YYDKIL. Incomplete CDR3 DNA: TGTGCTAGCAGTAGAAGGACAGCCGAC. The encoded protein is CASSRRTAD. The whole CDR3 sequence is CASSRRTADTQYF.

Ten or more counts support this clone. Germline and genes: mouse. The CDR3 end is not reached by the read, which stops 4 residues before it; the germline J gene fills it in. V gene TRBV16 combines with J gene TRBJ2-1; D is perhaps TRBD1 (6 bases). This CDR3 region has 15 residues. In germline, CDR1 is SGHSA, CDR2 FRNQAP. V lost 4 bases, J lost 0 bases, and 10 bases lay in between. This CDR3 is CASSSGDNNYAEQFF. The sequenced CDR3 bases are TGTGCAAGCAGCTCCGGGGACAATAACTATGCT.

By sample fraction, this clone is medium-sized (0.01 to 0.1%). Genes and germline are mouse. The read gets to within 4 residues of the CDR3 end, and the germline J gene fills in the rest. The rearrangement joins TRBV14 to TRBJ1-2, with TRBD1 matching 10 bases. This CDR3 region has 14 residues. The germline CDR1 and CDR2 sequences are SGHDT and FRDEAV. J gave up 4 bases and V 5 bases, and 5 bases lay outside the gene matches. The DNA read from the CDR3 is TGTGCCAGCAGCCGGACAGGGGGATTCTCC. This sequence encodes CASSRTGGFS. The complete CDR3 protein is CASSRTGGFSDYTF.

This clone was recorded a few times. The germline and genes are mouse ones. The CDR3 goes on 4 residues after the read ends, and that part is filled in from the germline J gene. The gene calls are TRBV13-2 and TRBJ1-1; 7 nucleotides match TRBD1. J lost 4 bases, V lost 0 bases, and 6 bases had no gene match. The germline CDR1 and CDR2 sequences are NNHNN and SYGAGS (reference sequence). The CDR3 totals 15 residues. CDR3 sequence: CASGDETGEGTEVFF. CDR3 bases read: TGTGCCAGCGGTGATGAAACAGGGGAGGGCACA.

In this sample, this clone turned up a few times. Gene names are mouse gene names. The sequenced fragment ends 4 residues before the CDR3 boundary, so the rest is inferred from the germline J gene. The V and J genes are TRBV13-1 and TRBJ1-1, with 8 nucleotides matching TRBD1. CDR3 size: 14 residues. Germline CDR1 NSHNY, CDR2 SYGAGN. The J segment lost 1 base and the V segment lost 9 bases, leaving 8 bases of the junction unmatched. This CDR3 reads CANRAGTGNTEVFF. The CDR3 bases that were read are TGTGCCAACAGAGCCGGGACAGGGAACACA.

In this sample, this clone turned up many times. Gene and germline names: mouse. The CDR3 end falls 4 residues outside the read, so it is completed with the germline J gene. The chain employs TRBV29 and TRBJ2-5; 7 positions agree with TRBD1. CDR3 length: 13 amino acids. CDR1 is MSHET, CDR2 SYDVDS, per germline. J gave up 3 bases and V 4 bases, and 1 base lay outside the gene matches. The sequenced CDR3 bases are TGTGCTAGCAGTTCGGGACAGCAAGAC. Translated: CASSSGQQD. The whole CDR3 reads CASSSGQQDTQYF.

This clone is judged medium-sized. Gene names refer to mouse genes. Sequencing ends 4 residues short of the CDR3 end; the germline J gene provides the rest. V gene TRBV1 combines with J gene TRBJ2-7, with 9 bases fitting TRBD1. Trimming cost V 4 bases and J 3 bases; bases outside gene matches: 1. CDR3 length: 13 residues. Germline loops: CDR1 NSQYPW, CDR2 LRSPGD (reference sequence). This chain's CDR3 is CTCSGGQGYEQYF. The part of the CDR3 DNA that was read is TGCACCTGCAGTGGGGGACAGGGCTAT.

This clone has ten or more counts. The genes are named according to mouse. The read is 3 residues too short to cover the CDR3 end, so that end is filled in from the germline J gene. J is TRBJ1-6 and V is TRBV16, with 11 bases matching TRBD1. TRBJ1-6 is an open reading frame whose function is uncertain. Per germline, CDR1 SGHSA and CDR2 FRNQAP. V lost 1 base, J lost 2 bases, and 1 base stayed unmatched. The CDR3 length is 17 residues. Incomplete CDR3 DNA: TGTGCAAGCAGCTTAGGGGGACAGGGGGCCTATAATTCGCCC. This translates into CASSLGGQGAYNSP. The entire CDR3 protein is CASSLGGQGAYNSPLYF.

The table lists this clone with many counts. Genes and germline are mouse. The CDR3 is cut off 4 residues early in the read; its end comes from the germline J gene. The chain carries TRBV13-3 and TRBJ2-7; TRBD1 matches 10 bases. This CDR3 is built from 15 residues. Germline values: CDR1 NNHDY, CDR2 SYVADS. CDR3 DNA, as far as it was read: TGTGCCAGCAGTGACGCAGGGGACAGGGGATAT. The encoded protein is CASSDAGDRGY. The full CDR3 reads CASSDAGDRGYEQYF.

Comment on this clone: The germline and genes are mouse ones. The CDR3 is cut off 4 residues early in the read; its end comes from the germline J gene. This sequence joins TRBV13-3 and TRBJ2-7; TRBD2 matches at 11 bases. The CDR3 loop spans 14 amino acids. Germline V gives CDR1 NNHDY, CDR2 SYVADS. V gave up 3 bases and J gave up 2 bases; unmatched junction bases: 1. The CDR3 protein is CASSGLGGAYEQYF. The covered CDR3 bases are TGTGCCAGCAGTGGACTGGGGGGGGCCTAT.